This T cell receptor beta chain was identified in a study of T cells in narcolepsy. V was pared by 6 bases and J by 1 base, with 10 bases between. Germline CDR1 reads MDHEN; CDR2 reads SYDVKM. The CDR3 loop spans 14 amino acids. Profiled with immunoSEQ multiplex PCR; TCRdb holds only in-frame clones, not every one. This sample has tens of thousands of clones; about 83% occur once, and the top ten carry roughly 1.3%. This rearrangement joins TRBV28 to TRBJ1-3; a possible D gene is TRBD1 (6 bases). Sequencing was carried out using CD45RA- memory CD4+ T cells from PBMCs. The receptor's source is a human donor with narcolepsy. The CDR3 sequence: CASRITGSGNTIYF. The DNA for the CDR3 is TGTGCCAGCAGGATCACAGGGTCTGGAAACACCATATATTTT.